These 31 T cell receptor beta chains originate from one sample sequenced in a study of T-cell memory formation after mild COVID-19. TCRdb ran MiXCR on the 5' RACE reads and lists one entry per CDR3 protein. Among 350,000 to 450,000 distinct CDR3 sequences, 24% were seen once, and the ten largest hold 7.5% to 10%. The sequencing sample was made of PBMCs or a T cell subset sorted from them (not recorded which). These receptors came from an adult woman who had mild COVID-19 (a few samples of this study predate the infection). Cell type and time point are not known.

The chain carries TRBV4-1 and TRBJ2-3; 13 bases are shared with TRBD2. The ends lost 6 bases at V and 4 bases at J; junction bases unmatched: 4. The length of the CDR3 is 15 residues. Germline CDR1 is MGHRA and CDR2 is YSYEKL. The CDR3 reads CASRETSGGADTQYF. In nucleotides, the CDR3 is TGCGCCAGCAGGGAAACTAGCGGGGGGGCAGATACGCAGTATTTT.

V usage is TRBV19 and J usage is TRBJ2-3; D is perhaps TRBD1 or TRBD2 (5 bases each). The CDR3 consists of 15 residues. Germline V gives CDR1 LNHDA, CDR2 SQIVND (reference sequence). Trimming left V 8 bases short and J 3 bases short, with 18 bases between. In DNA, the CDR3 is TGTGCCAGTTTGCCGACCGGGACCGGAACAGATACGCAGTATTTT. As protein: CASLPTGTGTDTQYF.

This chain links TRBV27 with TRBJ1-1; tentative D call: TRBD1 (5 bases). The CDR3 contains 14 residues. Looked up from germline, CDR1 is MNHEY and CDR2 is SMNVEV (reference sequence). The V and J ends lost 1 base and 3 bases respectively, with 9 bases between them. The CDR3 loop reads CASSLFPGDTEAFF. The CDR3 region has the DNA TGTGCCAGCAGTTTATTTCCGGGGGACACTGAAGCTTTCTTT.

As regards this clonotype: A much larger clonotype is one base distant, so this may be a read error. The chain joins TRBV6-5 to TRBJ1-4; D perhaps matches TRBD1 (5 bases). Germline V gene sequence: CDR1 MNHEY, CDR2 SVGAGI. CDR3 length: 15 residues. The CDR3 DNA follows: TGTGCCAGCAGTACCTTGGGGGGATCTAATGAAAATCTGTTTTTT. Translating gives CASSTLGGSNENLFF.

The sample holds a few counts of this clonotype. This rearrangement joins TRBV12-3 or TRBV12-4 to TRBJ2-6; 7 bases are a match to TRBD1. Trimming at V came to 6 bases and at J to 2 bases, leaving 13 bases not matched to a gene. CDR3 length: 18 residues. This chain's CDR3 is CASSSTTGTPAGANVLTF. The DNA for the CDR3 is TGTGCCAGCAGCTCCACGACAGGGACCCCGGCTGGGGCCAACGTCCTGACTTTC.

This clonotype was observed a few times. CDR3 nucleotides: TGTGCCAGCAGAAATCTGGGGGCGGGGGAGCTGTTTTTT. Translation: CASRNLGAGELFF. The chain joins TRBV6-5 to TRBJ2-2; D is perhaps TRBD1 (6 bases). There are 13 residues in the CDR3. CDR1 and CDR2 (germline): MNHEY, SVGAGI. Trimming stripped 6 bases from V and 8 bases from J, with 13 bases between.

This clonotype was observed once. This rearrangement joins TRBV3-1 to TRBJ2-7; 7 nucleotides align to TRBD2. With 3 bases clipped from V and 1 base from J, the junction kept 3 bases outside the gene matches. CDR1 and CDR2 from the germline V gene are LGHDT and YNNKEL (reference sequence). The CDR3 contains 14 residues. The CDR3 protein is CASSHGTISYEQYF. In DNA, the CDR3 is TGTGCCAGCAGCCATGGGACTATTTCCTACGAGCAGTACTTC.

This clonotype was recorded a few times. The V call is TRBV20-1, the J call TRBJ2-3; D gene ambiguous. The CDR3 totals 11 residues. CDR1 DFQATT and CDR2 SNEGSKA come from the germline V gene (reference sequence). Trimming took off 4 bases at V and 5 bases at J, with 7 bases between the two ends. The CDR3 is CSATRRDTQYF. The CDR3, as DNA: TGCAGTGCTACCAGACGAGATACGCAGTATTTT.

This clonotype was seen many times. The rearrangement links TRBV5-1 to TRBJ2-6, with D perhaps TRBD1 (7 bases). Between the trimmed V and J ends, which lost 4 bases and 4 bases, there was a span of 24 bases. Germline values: CDR1 SGHRS, CDR2 YFSETQ. This CDR3 contains 19 residues. The CDR3 DNA is TGCGCCAGCAGCCTCTCAGGGGGGCTCACTTACTTGGGGGCCAACGTCCTGACTTTC. Protein: CASSLSGGLTYLGANVLTF.

The sample holds a few counts of this clonotype. CDR3: CSARNGLAGTYEQYF. As DNA, the CDR3 is TGCAGTGCTAGAAATGGACTAGCGGGAACCTACGAGCAGTACTTC. The J gene is TRBJ2-7, the V gene TRBV20-1; 12 positions match TRBD2. The J segment lost 2 bases and the V segment lost 2 bases, leaving 4 bases of the junction unmatched. From germline, CDR1 is DFQATT and CDR2 SNEGSKA (reference sequence). This CDR3 is built from 15 residues.

In this sample, this clonotype turned up a few times. The V gene is TRBV7-8, the J gene TRBJ2-2; no firm D call. The germline CDR1 and CDR2 sequences are SGHVS and FQNEAQ. V was clipped by 5 bases and J by 2 bases, with 18 bases between them. The CDR3 runs 17 residues. The DNA of the CDR3 is TGTGCCAGCAGCCCGATCGGGCCGTCCTACAACACCGGGGAGCTGTTTTTT. Its protein product is CASSPIGPSYNTGELFF.

This clonotype was seen a few times. V usage is TRBV5-6 and J usage is TRBJ1-1, with D perhaps TRBD1 (5 bases). This CDR3 is 15 amino acids long. V lost 1 base to trimming and J lost 2 bases, with 12 bases between them. Germline V gives CDR1 SGHDT, CDR2 YYEEEE. The CDR3 loop reads CASSLKIRDNTEAFF. The DNA of the CDR3 is TGTGCCAGCAGCTTGAAGATCAGGGACAACACTGAAGCTTTCTTT.

This clonotype occurred a few times. The rearrangement links TRBV7-2 to TRBJ2-7; 7 nucleotides line up with TRBD1. The CDR3 extends over 15 amino acids. The ends lost 4 bases at V and 1 base at J; junction bases unmatched: 7. CDR1 is SGHTA and CDR2 is FQGNSA in the germline V gene. CDR3 nucleotide sequence: TGTGCCAGCAGCTCGTACAGGGGCCATTCCTACGAGCAGTACTTC. Its translation: CASSSYRGHSYEQYF.

The chain joins TRBV6-5 to TRBJ2-2, with D possibly TRBD1 on 5 matching bases. With 1 base removed from V and 4 bases from J, the gap between germline ends came to 10 bases. Germline CDR1 is MNHEY and CDR2 is SVGAGI. This CDR3 is 15 amino acids long. The chain's CDR3 is CASSYFLDSTGELFF. CDR3 bases: TGTGCCAGCAGTTACTTCCTAGACAGCACCGGGGAGCTGTTTTTT.

The chain has TRBV24-1 and TRBJ1-1, with D tentatively TRBD1 (5 bases). Trimming cost V 4 bases and J 5 bases, with 10 bases left between them. This CDR3 has 13 amino acids. Germline-derived CDR1 and CDR2 are KGHDR and SFDVKD. For the CDR3, the DNA is TGTGCCACCAGTGAGGCCCGGGGGACTGAAGCTTTCTTT. This codes for CATSEARGTEAFF.

This sequence joins TRBV7-2 and TRBJ1-6, with D hard to call. CDR1 and CDR2 from the germline V gene are SGHTA and FQGNSA. The CDR3 runs to 16 residues. V shed 5 bases and J shed 5 bases, with 16 bases lying between them. The CDR3 bases are TGTGCCAGCAGCACCCCAGTGGATATCAATAATTCACCCCTCCACTTT. Protein sequence: CASSTPVDINNSPLHF. The full variable domain, with the rest looked up from reference TRBV7-2 and TRBJ1-6, is GAGVSQSPSNKVTEKGKDVELRCDPISGHTALYWYRQSLGQGLEFLIYFQGNSAPDKSGLPSDRFSAERTGGSVSTLTIQRTQQEDSAVYLCASSTPVDINNSPLHFGNGTRLTVT.

The genes are TRBV6-6 and TRBJ2-7; D not certain. The CDR3 loop spans 13 amino acids. The germline V and J ends were trimmed by 7 bases and 0 bases, with 10 bases remaining between them. The germline CDR1 and CDR2 sequences are MNHNY and SVGAGI (reference sequence). The CDR3 protein is CASTRPSSYEQYF. The CDR3 DNA reads TGTGCCAGCACCCGGCCCTCCTCCTACGAGCAGTACTTC.

There are a few counts of this clonotype. The chain combines TRBV4-2 with TRBJ2-7; 13 bases fit TRBD2. The CDR3 runs 18 residues. Germline V lookup: CDR1 LGHNA, CDR2 YNFKEQ. V lost 3 bases, J lost 7 bases, and 15 bases stayed unmatched. The CDR3 bases are TGTGCCAGCAGCCAGGCTCTGACTAGCGGGGGGCCCTCTAGGGAGCAGTACTTC. It specifies CASSQALTSGGPSREQYF.

J is TRBJ1-5 and V is TRBV4-1, with D hard to call. The CDR3 spans 15 residues. The germline gives CDR1 MGHRA, CDR2 YSYEKL. Trimming took off 4 bases at V and 3 bases at J, with 13 bases between the two ends. The CDR3 DNA is TGCGCCAGCAGCCGAGAGGGAGGTAACAATCAGCCCCAGCATTTT. Translating gives CASSREGGNNQPQHF.

The V call is TRBV5-1, the J call TRBJ1-5; D unresolved. The CDR3 is made up of 14 amino acids. Deletions cut 0 bases from V and 6 bases from J, with 10 bases between. Looked up from germline, CDR1 is SGHRS and CDR2 is YFSETQ. CDR3 coding DNA: TGCGCCAGCAGCTTGGCCGGTCCCGGTCAGCCCCAGCATTTT. Amino acids: CASSLAGPGQPQHF.

This clonotype came up a few times. This sequence joins TRBV6-2 or TRBV6-3 and TRBJ2-1, with D maybe TRBD2 (6 bases). Germline V gives CDR1 MNHEY, CDR2 SVGEGT. CDR3 size: 15 residues. V gave up 0 bases and J gave up 5 bases, with 11 bases separating them. This CDR3 is CASSYSRGLHNEQFF. DNA for the CDR3: TGTGCCAGCAGTTACTCGCGGGGTCTTCACAATGAGCAGTTCTTC.

This clonotype was seen only a few times. The chain is built from TRBV7-2 and TRBJ1-3; 7 bases fit TRBD1. J gave up 0 bases and V 4 bases, and 3 bases lay outside the gene matches. The germline V gene has CDR1 SGHTA and CDR2 FQGNSA. The CDR3 extends over 15 amino acids. The DNA for the CDR3 is TGTGCCAGCAGCTCGACAGGGACCTCTGGAAACACCATATATTTT. Translating gives CASSSTGTSGNTIYF.

CDR3 bases: TGTGCCAGCAGCCAAGGATTCGGGGGGAACACTGAAGCTTTCTTT. Translation gives CASSQGFGGNTEAFF. The chain is built from TRBV3-1 and TRBJ1-1, with D possibly being TRBD1 (5 bases). The CDR3 spans 15 residues. The ends were cut back, 1 base at V and 1 base at J, with 10 bases in the middle. The germline gives CDR1 LGHDT, CDR2 YNNKEL (reference sequence).

The genes are TRBV6-1 and TRBJ1-1, with no clear D. Trimming shortened V by 6 bases and J by 3 bases, and 11 bases separated the two germline ends. The CDR3 spans 13 residues. CDR1 and CDR2 from the germline V gene are MNHNS and SASEGT. The CDR3 region is CASRGGRYTEAFF. The CDR3 DNA sequence: TGTGCCAGCAGGGGCGGACGGTACACTGAAGCTTTCTTT.

The gene calls are TRBV4-1 and TRBJ2-7; 9 positions agree with TRBD1. Germline values: CDR1 MGHRA, CDR2 YSYEKL. Unmatched junction bases numbered 6, after V lost 3 bases and J lost 3 bases. The CDR3 loop spans 15 amino acids. CDR3 nucleotides: TGCGCCAGCAGCCATCCGGGACAGGGTGGCTACGAGCAGTACTTC. This sequence encodes CASSHPGQGGYEQYF.

The J gene is TRBJ2-2, the V gene TRBV20-1, with 7 bases lining up with TRBD2. Per germline, CDR1 DFQATT and CDR2 SNEGSKA (reference sequence). This CDR3 contains 14 residues. Losses at the gene ends were 1 base for V and 1 base for J; bases not matched to a gene: 0. The CDR3 loop reads CSARGGGNTGELFF. As DNA, the CDR3 is TGCAGTGCTAGAGGCGGGGGGAACACCGGGGAGCTGTTTTTT.

The genes are TRBV29-1 and TRBJ1-2; D is possibly TRBD1 (6 bases). There are 14 residues in the CDR3. Germline values: CDR1 SQVTM, CDR2 ANQGSEA. V dropped 3 bases and J dropped 4 bases, with 15 bases sitting between them. CDR3 sequence reads: CSVEPPDRLYGYTF. CDR3 coding DNA: TGCAGCGTTGAGCCGCCAGACAGGCTCTATGGCTACACCTTC.

The chain has TRBV30 and TRBJ1-2; D perhaps matches TRBD1 (5 bases). Germline CDR1 and CDR2: GTSNPN and SVGIG (reference sequence). The CDR3 sequence is 13 residues long. The ends were cut back, 0 bases at V and 6 bases at J, with 11 bases in the middle. DNA for the CDR3: TGTGCCTGGAGTGTACGACAGACCAATGGCTACACCTTC. Translating it yields CAWSVRQTNGYTF. Supplemented by reference TRBV30 and TRBJ1-2, the full variable domain reads SQTIHQWPATLVQPVGSPLSLECTVEGTSNPNLYWYRQAAGRGLQLLFYSVGIGQISSEVPQNLSASRPQDRQFILSSKKLLLSDSGFYLCAWSVRQTNGYTFGSGTRLTVV.

The chain links TRBV4-1 to TRBJ1-2, with 9 nucleotides matching TRBD1. Germline V lookup: CDR1 MGHRA, CDR2 YSYEKL. V was clipped by 6 bases and J by 0 bases; unmatched bases: 5. This CDR3 comprises 15 residues. The CDR3 coding sequence is TGCGCCAGCAGACGACAGGGGGGTGCTAACTATGGCTACACCTTC. This encodes CASRRQGGANYGYTF.

The chain recombines TRBV4-1 with TRBJ2-7; a weak D match, TRBD1 (5 bases). Between the trimmed V and J ends, which lost 1 base and 3 bases, there was a span of 7 bases. The CDR3 totals 13 residues. Looked up from germline, CDR1 is MGHRA and CDR2 is YSYEKL. The CDR3 is CASSQGTLYEQYF. The CDR3 nucleotides are TGCGCCAGCAGCCAAGGGACACTCTACGAGCAGTACTTC.

This clonotype appeared a few times. J is TRBJ2-7 and V is TRBV20-1; TRBD2 matches 7 bases. V lost 0 bases, J lost 4 bases, and 6 bases stayed unmatched. This CDR3 comprises 14 residues. Germline CDR1 and CDR2: DFQATT and SNEGSKA (reference sequence). This chain's CDR3 is CSARDLAGGYEQYF. In DNA, the CDR3 is TGCAGTGCTAGAGATCTCGCCGGGGGGTACGAGCAGTACTTC.